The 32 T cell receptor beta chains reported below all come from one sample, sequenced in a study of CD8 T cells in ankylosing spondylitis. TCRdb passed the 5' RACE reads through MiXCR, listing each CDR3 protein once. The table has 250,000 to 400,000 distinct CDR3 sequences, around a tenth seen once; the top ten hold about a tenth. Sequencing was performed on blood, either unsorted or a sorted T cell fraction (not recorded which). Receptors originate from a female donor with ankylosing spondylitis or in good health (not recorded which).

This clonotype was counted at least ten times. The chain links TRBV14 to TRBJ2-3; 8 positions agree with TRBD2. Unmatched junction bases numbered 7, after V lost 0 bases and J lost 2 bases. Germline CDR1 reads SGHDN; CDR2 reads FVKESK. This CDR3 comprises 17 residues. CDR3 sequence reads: CASSQDRTSGYTDTQYF. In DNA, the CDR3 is TGTGCCAGCAGCCAAGATCGAACTAGCGGCTACACAGATACGCAGTATTTT.

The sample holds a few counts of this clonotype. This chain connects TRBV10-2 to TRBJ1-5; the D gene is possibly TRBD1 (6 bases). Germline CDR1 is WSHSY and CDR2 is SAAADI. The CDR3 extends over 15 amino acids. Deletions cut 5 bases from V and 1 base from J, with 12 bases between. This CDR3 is CASSLQGLSNQPQHF. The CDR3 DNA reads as TGCGCCAGCAGTCTACAGGGTCTCAGCAATCAGCCCCAGCATTTT.

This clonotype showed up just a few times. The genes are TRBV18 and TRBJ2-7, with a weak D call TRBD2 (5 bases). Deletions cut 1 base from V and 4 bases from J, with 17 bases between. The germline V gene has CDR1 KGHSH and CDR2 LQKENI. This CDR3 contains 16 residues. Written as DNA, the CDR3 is TGTGCCAGCTCACCACGCCCGGGAATTGTTAGGTACGAGCAGTACTTC. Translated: CASSPRPGIVRYEQYF.

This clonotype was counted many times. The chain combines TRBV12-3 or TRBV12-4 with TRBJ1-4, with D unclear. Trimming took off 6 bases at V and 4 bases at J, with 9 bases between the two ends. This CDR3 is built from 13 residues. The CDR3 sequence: CASSLLSNEKLFF. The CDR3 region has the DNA TGTGCCAGCAGCCTTCTCAGTAATGAAAAACTGTTTTTT.

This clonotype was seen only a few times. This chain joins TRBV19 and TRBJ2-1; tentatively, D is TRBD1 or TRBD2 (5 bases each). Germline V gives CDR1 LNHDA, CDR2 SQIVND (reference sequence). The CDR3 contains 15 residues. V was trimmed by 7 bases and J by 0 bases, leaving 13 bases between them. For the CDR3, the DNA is TGTGCCAGTATTGGGACGGGGATCTCCTACAATGAGCAGTTCTTC. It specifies CASIGTGISYNEQFF.

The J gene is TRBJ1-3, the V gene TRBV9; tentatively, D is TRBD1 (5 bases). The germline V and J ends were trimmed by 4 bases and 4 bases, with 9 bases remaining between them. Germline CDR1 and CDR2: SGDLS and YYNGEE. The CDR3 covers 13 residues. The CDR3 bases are TGTGCCAGCAGCCCCGGGGGAGGAAACACCATATATTTT. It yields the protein CASSPGGGNTIYF.

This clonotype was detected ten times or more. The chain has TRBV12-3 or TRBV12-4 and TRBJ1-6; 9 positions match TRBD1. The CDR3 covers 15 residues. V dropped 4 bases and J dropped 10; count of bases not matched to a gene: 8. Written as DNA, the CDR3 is TGTGCCAGCAGTTACGGACAGGGGTCACAATCACCCCTCCACTTT. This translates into CASSYGQGSQSPLHF.

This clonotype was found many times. CDR3 amino acids: CSAQTANTGELFF. CDR3 DNA: TGCAGTGCGCAGACAGCGAACACCGGGGAGCTGTTTTTT. The chain recombines TRBV20-1 with TRBJ2-2; D might be TRBD1 (5 bases). CDR3 size: 13 residues. Per germline, CDR1 DFQATT and CDR2 SNEGSKA (reference sequence). V lost 6 bases, J lost 0 bases, and 8 bases lay in between.

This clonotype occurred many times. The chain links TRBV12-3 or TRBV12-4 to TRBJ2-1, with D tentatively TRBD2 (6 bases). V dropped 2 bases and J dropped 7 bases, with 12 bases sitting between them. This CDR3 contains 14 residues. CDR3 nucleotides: TGTGCCAGCAGTTTAACTCGACTAGTAAATGAGCAGTTCTTC. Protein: CASSLTRLVNEQFF.

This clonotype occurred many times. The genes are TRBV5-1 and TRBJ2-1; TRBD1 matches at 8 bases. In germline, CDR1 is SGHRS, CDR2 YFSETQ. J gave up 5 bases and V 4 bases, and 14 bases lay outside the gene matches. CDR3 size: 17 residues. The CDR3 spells CASSLTAHGTGDNEQFF. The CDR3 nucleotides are TGCGCCAGCAGCCTGACAGCACACGGGACAGGAGACAATGAGCAGTTCTTC. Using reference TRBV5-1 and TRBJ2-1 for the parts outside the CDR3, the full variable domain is KAGVTQTPRYLIKTRGQQVTLSCSPISGHRSVSWYQQTPGQGLQFLFEYFSETQRNKGNFPGRFSGRQFSNSRSEMNVSTLELGDSALYLCASSLTAHGTGDNEQFFGPGTRLTVL.

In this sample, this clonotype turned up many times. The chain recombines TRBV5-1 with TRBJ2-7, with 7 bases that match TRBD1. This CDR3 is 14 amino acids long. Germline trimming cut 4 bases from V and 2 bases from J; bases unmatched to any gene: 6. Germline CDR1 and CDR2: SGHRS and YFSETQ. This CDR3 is CASSTLTGPYEQYF. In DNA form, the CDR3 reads TGCGCCAGCAGCACCCTGACAGGGCCCTACGAGCAGTACTTC. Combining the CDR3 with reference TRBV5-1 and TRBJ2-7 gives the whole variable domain KAGVTQTPRYLIKTRGQQVTLSCSPISGHRSVSWYQQTPGQGLQFLFEYFSETQRNKGNFPGRFSGRQFSNSRSEMNVSTLELGDSALYLCASSTLTGPYEQYFGPGTRLTVT.

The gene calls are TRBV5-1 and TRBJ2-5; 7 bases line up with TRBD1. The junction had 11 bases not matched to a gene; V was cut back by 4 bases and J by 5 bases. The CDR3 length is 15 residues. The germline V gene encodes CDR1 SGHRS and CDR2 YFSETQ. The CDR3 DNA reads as TGCGCCAGCAGCGTCATGACAGGGCTAGGGGAGACCCAGTACTTC. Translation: CASSVMTGLGETQYF.

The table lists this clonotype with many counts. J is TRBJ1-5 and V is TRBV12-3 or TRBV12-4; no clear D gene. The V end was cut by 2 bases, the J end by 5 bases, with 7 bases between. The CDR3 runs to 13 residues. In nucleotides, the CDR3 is TGTGCCAGCAGTTTAAAGGCCGATCAGCCCCAGCATTTT. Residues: CASSLKADQPQHF.

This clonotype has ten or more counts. The CDR3 spells CASVSGAGSSYEQYF. CDR3 in DNA: TGTGCCAGCGTTTCTGGGGCGGGGAGCTCCTACGAGCAGTACTTC. This chain joins TRBV12-3 or TRBV12-4 and TRBJ2-7, with a tentative D call TRBD2 (6 bases). The V end lost 8 bases, the J end lost 0 bases, and 17 bases lay between the germline ends. This CDR3 is built from 15 residues.

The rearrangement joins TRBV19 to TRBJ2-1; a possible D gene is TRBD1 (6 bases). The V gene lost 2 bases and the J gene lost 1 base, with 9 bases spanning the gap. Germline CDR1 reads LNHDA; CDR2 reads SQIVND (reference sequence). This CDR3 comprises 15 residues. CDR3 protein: CASSIRQESYNEQFF. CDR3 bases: TGTGCCAGTAGTATAAGACAGGAGTCCTACAATGAGCAGTTCTTC. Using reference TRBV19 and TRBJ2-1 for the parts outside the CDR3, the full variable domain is DGGITQSPKYLFRKEGQNVTLSCEQNLNHDAMYWYRQDPGQGLRLIYYSQIVNDFQKGDIAEGYSVSREKKESFPLTVTSAQKNPTAFYLCASSIRQESYNEQFFGPGTRLTVL.

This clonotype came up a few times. The CDR3 here is CASSQDLRAPQWGYGYTF. In DNA form, the CDR3 reads TGCGCCAGCAGCCAAGATCTGAGGGCACCTCAGTGGGGTTATGGCTACACCTTC. The chain joins TRBV4-3 to TRBJ1-2; D remains ambiguous. The V gene's germline CDR1 is LGHNA and CDR2 YSLEER. Trimming took off 0 bases at V and 5 bases at J, with 22 bases between the two ends. This CDR3 spans 18 amino acids.

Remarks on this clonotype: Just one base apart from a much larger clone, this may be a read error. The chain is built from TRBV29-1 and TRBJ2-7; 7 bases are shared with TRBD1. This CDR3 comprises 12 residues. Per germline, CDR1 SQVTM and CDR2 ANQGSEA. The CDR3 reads CAWDRNLYEQHF. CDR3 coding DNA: TGCGCCTGGGACAGAAATCTCTACGAGCAGCACTTC.

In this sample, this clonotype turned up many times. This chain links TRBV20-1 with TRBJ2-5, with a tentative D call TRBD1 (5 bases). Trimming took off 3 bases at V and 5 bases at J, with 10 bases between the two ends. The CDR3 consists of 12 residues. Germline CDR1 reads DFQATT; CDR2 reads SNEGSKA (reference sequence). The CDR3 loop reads CSARSGLETQYF. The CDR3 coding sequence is TGCAGTGCTAGGTCAGGGTTGGAGACCCAGTACTTC.

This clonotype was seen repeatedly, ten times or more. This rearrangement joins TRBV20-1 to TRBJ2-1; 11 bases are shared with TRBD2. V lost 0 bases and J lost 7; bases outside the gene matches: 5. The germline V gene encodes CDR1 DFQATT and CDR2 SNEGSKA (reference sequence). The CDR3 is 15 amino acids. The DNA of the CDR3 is TGCAGTGCTAGAGACGGGGCTAGCGGGAGGAATGAGCAGTTCTTC. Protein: CSARDGASGRNEQFF.

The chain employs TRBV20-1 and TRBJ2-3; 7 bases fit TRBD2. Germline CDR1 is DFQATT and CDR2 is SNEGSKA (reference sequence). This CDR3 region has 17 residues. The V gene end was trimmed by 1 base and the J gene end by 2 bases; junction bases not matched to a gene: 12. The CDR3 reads CSARAAYGREITDTQYF. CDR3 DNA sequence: TGCAGTGCTAGAGCCGCCTATGGGCGGGAGATCACAGATACGCAGTATTTT.

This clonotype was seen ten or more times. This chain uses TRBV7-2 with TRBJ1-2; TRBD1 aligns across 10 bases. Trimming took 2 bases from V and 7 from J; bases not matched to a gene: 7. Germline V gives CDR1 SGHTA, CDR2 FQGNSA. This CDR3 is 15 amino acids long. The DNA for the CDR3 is TGTGCCAGCAGCTTAAAAGGGACAGGGGTGGCTGGCTACACCTTC. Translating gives CASSLKGTGVAGYTF. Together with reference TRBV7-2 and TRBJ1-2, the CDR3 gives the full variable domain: GAGVSQSPSNKVTEKGKDVELRCDPISGHTALYWYRQSLGQGLEFLIYFQGNSAPDKSGLPSDRFSAERTGGSVSTLTIQRTQQEDSAVYLCASSLKGTGVAGYTFGSGTRLTVV.

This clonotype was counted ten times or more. The DNA for the CDR3 is TGTGCCAGCAGTTACATGGTTGGGAGCGGGATGATCTCCTACAATGAGCAGTTCTTC. This gives the protein CASSYMVGSGMISYNEQFF. The chain carries TRBV6-2 or TRBV6-3 and TRBJ2-1; the match to TRBD2 covers 7 bases. The CDR3 is 19 amino acids. The ends lost 2 bases at V and 0 bases at J; junction bases unmatched: 13. Germline loops: CDR1 MNHEY, CDR2 SVGEGT.

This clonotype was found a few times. CDR3 sequence reads: CASSLKLNGMGTQYF. The CDR3 coding sequence is TGTGCCAGCAGCTTAAAACTGAATGGTATGGGTACGCAGTATTTT. The chain links TRBV7-2 to TRBJ2-3; D remains unclear. Germline V gene lookup returns CDR1 SGHTA and CDR2 FQGNSA. The CDR3 is 15 amino acids. Between the trimmed V and J ends, which lost 2 bases and 8 bases, there was a span of 17 bases.

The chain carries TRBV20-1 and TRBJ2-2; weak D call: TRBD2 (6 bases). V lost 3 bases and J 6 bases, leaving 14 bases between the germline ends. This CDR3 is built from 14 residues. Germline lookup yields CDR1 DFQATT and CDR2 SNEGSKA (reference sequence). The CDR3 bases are TGCAGTGCTAGGGTCACGACTAGATCCGGGGAGCTGTTTTTT. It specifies CSARVTTRSGELFF.

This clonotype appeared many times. CDR3: CSARILVTEYGEQYF. The CDR3 coding sequence is TGCAGTGCTAGGATCTTAGTTACCGAATATGGCGAGCAGTACTTC. The chain employs TRBV20-1 and TRBJ2-7; D not resolved. The CDR3 has 15 amino acids. V was clipped by 3 bases and J by 6 bases, with 21 bases between them. The germline V gene has CDR1 DFQATT and CDR2 SNEGSKA (reference sequence).

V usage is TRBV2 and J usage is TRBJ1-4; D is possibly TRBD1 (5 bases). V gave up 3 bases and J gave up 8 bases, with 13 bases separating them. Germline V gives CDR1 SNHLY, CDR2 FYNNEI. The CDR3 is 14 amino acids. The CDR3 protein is CASSDVSGQEKLFF. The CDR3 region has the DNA TGTGCCAGCAGTGACGTCTCAGGGCAGGAAAAACTGTTTTTT.

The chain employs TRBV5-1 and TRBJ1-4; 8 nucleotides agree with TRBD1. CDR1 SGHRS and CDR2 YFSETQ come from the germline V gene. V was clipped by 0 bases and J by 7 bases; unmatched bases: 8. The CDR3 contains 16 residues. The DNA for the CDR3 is TGCGCCAGCAGCTTGGGTGTGCAGGGGGCTCGTGAAAAACTGTTTTTT. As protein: CASSLGVQGAREKLFF.

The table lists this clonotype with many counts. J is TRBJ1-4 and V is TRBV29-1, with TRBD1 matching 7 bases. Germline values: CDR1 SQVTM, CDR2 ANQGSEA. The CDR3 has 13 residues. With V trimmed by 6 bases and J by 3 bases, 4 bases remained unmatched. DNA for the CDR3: TGCAGCGTAGGCGGGACAGCTAATGAAAAACTGTTTTTT. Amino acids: CSVGGTANEKLFF.

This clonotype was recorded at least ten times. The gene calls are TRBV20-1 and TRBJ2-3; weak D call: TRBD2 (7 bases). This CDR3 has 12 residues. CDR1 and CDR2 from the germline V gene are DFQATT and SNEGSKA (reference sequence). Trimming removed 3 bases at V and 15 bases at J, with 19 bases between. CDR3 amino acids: CSARGGPAVRYF. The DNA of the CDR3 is TGCAGTGCTAGGGGGGGGCCCGCGGTTCGATATTTT.

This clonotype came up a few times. In DNA, the CDR3 is TGTGCCTGGAGTGTACTGGTTGATACGCAGTATTTT. Its translation is CAWSVLVDTQYF. The chain couples TRBV30 to TRBJ2-3; unclear D gene. Per germline, CDR1 GTSNPN and CDR2 SVGIG (reference sequence). This CDR3 is 12 amino acids long. The ends were cut back, 0 bases at V and 6 bases at J, with 7 bases in the middle.

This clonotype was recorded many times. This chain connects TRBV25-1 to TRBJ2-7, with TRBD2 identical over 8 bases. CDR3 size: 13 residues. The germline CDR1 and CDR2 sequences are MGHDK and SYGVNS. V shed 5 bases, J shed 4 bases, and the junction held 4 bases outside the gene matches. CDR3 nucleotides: TGTGCCAGCAGTAAAGCGGGAGTTTACGAGCAGTACTTC. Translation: CASSKAGVYEQYF.

CDR3: CASSLGQDSNQPQHF. In DNA, the CDR3 is TGTGCCAGCAGTTTAGGACAGGATAGCAATCAGCCCCAGCATTTT. This rearrangement joins TRBV12-3 or TRBV12-4 to TRBJ1-5, with D perhaps TRBD1 (6 bases). This CDR3 is built from 15 residues. Trimming removed 1 base from V and 0 bases from J, with 7 bases in between.